Below, 11 T cell receptor beta chains from the same sample are listed, as sequenced in a study of cytomegalovirus exposure and HLA in healthy donors. With 60 Vbeta and 13 Jbeta primers, the PCR was carried out. Assay: immunoSEQ multiplex PCR; the TCRdb copy retains only in-frame clones and omits some. The sample records over 150,000 clones, about 88% being singletons. Specimen: PBMCs. The receptors come from a girl under three years old in good health and CMV-seronegative.

The gene calls are TRBV5-1 and TRBJ2-1; TRBD1 matches 7 bases. This CDR3 has 15 residues. Germline CDR1 and CDR2: SGHRS and YFSETQ. V was clipped by 2 bases and J by 3 bases; unmatched bases: 5. CDR3 protein: CASSLQGRGYNEQFF. CDR3 sequence (DNA): TGCGCCAGCAGCTTACAGGGGCGAGGCTACAATGAGCAGTTCTTC.

The chain employs TRBV9 and TRBJ2-3, with 10 positions matching TRBD2. Germline values: CDR1 SGDLS, CDR2 YYNGEE. V shed 3 bases and J 3 bases; nucleotides not matched to a gene: 4. The CDR3 is made up of 15 amino acids. Here the CDR3 DNA reads TGTGCCAGCAGCGCTAGCGGGAGAGGGACAGATACGCAGTATTTT. Translating gives CASSASGRGTDTQYF.

The rearrangement uses TRBV19 and TRBJ2-7, with TRBD1 identical over 8 bases. This CDR3 is 15 amino acids long. Trimming removed 5 bases from V and 2 bases from J; junction bases left unmatched: 8. Germline CDR1 LNHDA, CDR2 SQIVND (reference sequence). The CDR3 protein is CASSATGQVTYEQYF. CDR3 bases: TGTGCCAGTAGTGCCACGGGACAGGTAACCTACGAGCAGTACTTC.

This chain connects TRBV30 to TRBJ1-6; D is perhaps TRBD1 (5 bases). CDR1 GTSNPN and CDR2 SVGIG come from the germline V gene (reference sequence). Trimming stripped 2 bases from V and 1 base from J, with 15 bases between. The CDR3 has 17 residues. The CDR3: CAWSLYTPGSYNSPLHF. The CDR3 DNA is TGTGCCTGGAGTCTGTATACCCCAGGGTCCTATAATTCACCCCTCCACTTT.

The genes are TRBV7-6 and TRBJ1-1; D is uncertain. V lost 3 bases, J lost 1 base, and 9 bases lay in between. Germline CDR1 reads SGHVS; CDR2 reads FNYEAQ. The CDR3 has 14 residues. CDR3 nucleotide sequence: TGTGCCAGCAGCTTCTGGCGGGGGAACACTGAAGCTTTCTTT. Protein: CASSFWRGNTEAFF.

This sequence joins TRBV4-1 and TRBJ2-1; no definite D call. V lost 0 bases and J lost 1, with 7 bases in between. The CDR3 is 15 residues long. The germline CDR1 and CDR2 sequences are MGHRA and YSYEKL. The DNA of the CDR3 is TGCGCCAGCAGCCAAGATGTCGGGTCCTACAATGAGCAGTTCTTC. Translated: CASSQDVGSYNEQFF.

The chain combines TRBV2 with TRBJ2-7; TRBD1 matches 9 bases. Germline-derived CDR1 and CDR2 are SNHLY and FYNNEI. The length of the CDR3 is 13 residues. V shed 5 bases and J 11 bases; nucleotides not matched to a gene: 10. The CDR3 DNA reads as TGTGCCAGCAGTCAAAATAGTCGACAGGGGGAGTACTTC. Residues: CASSQNSRQGEYF.

The chain is built from TRBV10-2 and TRBJ2-3; 9 bases fit TRBD2. This CDR3 is 16 amino acids long. The germline V gene has CDR1 WSHSY and CDR2 SAAADI. V lost 3 bases to trimming and J lost 2 bases; unmatched junction nucleotides: 6. CDR3 DNA sequence: TGCGCCAGCAGTGACGTGGCGGGGGGGTACACAGATACGCAGTATTTT. The encoded protein is CASSDVAGGYTDTQYF.

The gene calls are TRBV5-6 and TRBJ1-6; TRBD1 aligns across 7 bases. The V segment lost 0 bases and the J segment 8 bases; nucleotides outside the gene matches: 8. This CDR3 has 16 amino acids. Per the germline V gene, CDR1 is SGHDT and CDR2 is YYEEEE. CDR3 DNA sequence: TGTGCCAGCAGCTTGGAAGGAGGGGGCGGTCATTCACCCCTCCACTTT. This translates into CASSLEGGGGHSPLHF.

The chain uses TRBV4-1 and TRBJ1-4; D is ambiguous. V was clipped by 2 bases and J by 4 bases, with 8 bases between them. Germline CDR1 and CDR2: MGHRA and YSYEKL. The CDR3 is made up of 14 amino acids. The CDR3 region has the DNA TGCGCCAGCAGCCAAAGAGACATTAATGAAAAACTGTTTTTT. It is translated as CASSQRDINEKLFF.

V usage is TRBV7-8 and J usage is TRBJ2-7; tentative D call: TRBD1 (7 bases). CDR1 and CDR2 (germline): SGHVS, FQNEAQ. The CDR3 length is 16 residues. Trimming removed 5 bases from V and 2 bases from J, with 19 bases in between. The CDR3: CASSPDQGGFPYEQYF. The CDR3 region has the DNA TGTGCCAGCAGCCCCGATCAGGGGGGCTTCCCCTACGAGCAGTACTTC.